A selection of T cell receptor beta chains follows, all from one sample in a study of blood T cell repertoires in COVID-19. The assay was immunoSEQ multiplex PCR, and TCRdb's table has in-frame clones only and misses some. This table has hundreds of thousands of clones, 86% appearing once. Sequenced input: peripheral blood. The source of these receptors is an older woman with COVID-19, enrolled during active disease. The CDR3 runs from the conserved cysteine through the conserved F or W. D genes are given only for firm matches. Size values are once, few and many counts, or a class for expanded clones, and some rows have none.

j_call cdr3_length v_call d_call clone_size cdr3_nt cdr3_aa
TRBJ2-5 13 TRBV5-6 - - TGTGCCAGCACCCTGAGGGGGGGCAAGACCCAGTACTTC CASTLRGGKTQYF
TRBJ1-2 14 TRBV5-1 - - TGCGCCAGCAGACCGAATCTAGTGAACTATGGCTACACCTTC CASRPNLVNYGYTF
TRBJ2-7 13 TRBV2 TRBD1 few TGTGCCAGCAGTGGGACAGGGTCCAACGAGCAGTACTTC CASSGTGSNEQYF
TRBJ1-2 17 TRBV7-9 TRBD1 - TGTGCCAGCAGCTTAACCCAACCGGGACAGGGGCGCTATGGCTACACCTTC CASSLTQPGQGRYGYTF
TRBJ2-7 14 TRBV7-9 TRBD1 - TGTGCCAGCAGCTTAGGACAGGGGTTTTACGAGCAGTACTTC CASSLGQGFYEQYF
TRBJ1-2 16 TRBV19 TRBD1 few TGTGCCAGTAGTATCTCAAGGGGACAGGGGGAACGGGGCTACACCTTC CASSISRGQGERGYTF
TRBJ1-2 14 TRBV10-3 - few TGTGCCATCAGTGCCCTTCAGAGGTACTATGGCTACACCTTC CAISALQRYYGYTF
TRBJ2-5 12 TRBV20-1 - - TGCAGTGCGAGTAGGGGGAAAGAGACCCAGTACTTC CSASRGKETQYF
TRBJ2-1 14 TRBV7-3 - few TGTGCCAGCAGCGTCGCCGGGAGAGACAATGAGCAGTTCTTC CASSVAGRDNEQFF
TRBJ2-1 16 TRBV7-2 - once TGTGCCAGCAGCCCTTTGGTAGGGGGATTCTACAATGAGCAGTTCTTC CASSPLVGGFYNEQFF
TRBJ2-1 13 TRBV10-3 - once TGTGCCATCAGTGATACCAGCTACAATGAGCAGTTCTTC CAISDTSYNEQFF
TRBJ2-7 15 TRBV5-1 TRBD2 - TGCGCCAGCAGCGATACAAGCGGGACCCCTGGGGAGCAGTACTTC CASSDTSGTPGEQYF